This T cell receptor (beta chain) was obtained from a study of early T cells in non-severe SARS-CoV-2 infection. As for the study in general: Sequencing was performed on bulk RNA from unsorted whole blood, leaving chains unpaired.

The CDR3 contains 16 residues. V lost 5 bases, J lost 0 bases, and 6 bases stayed unmatched. Study results and caveats: Private and CD4 specificities were missed by VDJdb matching, skewed to anti-spike CD8.

In its sample, this clonotype was seen a few times. Its antigen is currently unknown. Individual cDNA molecules were tagged with unique molecular identifiers, the study reported. From the 5' RACE reads, TCRdb called clonotypes with MiXCR, one entry per CDR3 protein. The data hold 85,000 to 95,000 distinct CDR3 sequences, with approximately 14% observed a single time. The receptor was isolated from an adult who was a healthcare worker with PCR-confirmed SARS-CoV-2 infection or an uninfected control (not recorded which). The chain links TRBV12-3 or TRBV12-4 to TRBJ1-3, with 8 nucleotides matching TRBD1. Sequenced: whole blood. This CDR3 is CASSPWDRYSGNTIYF. CDR3 sequence (DNA): TGTGCCAGCAGTCCTTGGGACAGGTACTCTGGAAACACCATATATTTT.